Included here is one T cell receptor beta chain sequence, with context. What it binds is unknown. TCRdb recomputed calls from the reads with MiXCR, one row per CDR3 protein. The data show 750,000 to 900,000 distinct CDR3 sequences, about 27% seen once. This sample stems from a study of T cell repertoires in cytomegalovirus infection. Looking at the study overall: The authors used CMV epitopes that were HLA-C-restricted (recently identified) and HLA-B-restricted (well studied). Public TCR beta signatures indicated both CMV infection and matching HLA type.

CDR1 SGHVT and CDR2 SQSDAQ come from the germline V gene. The CDR3 covers 14 residues. V gave up 11 bases and J gave up 0 bases, with 14 bases separating them. Study-wide results and caveats: HLA-C-restricted CMV-specific TCR beta clonotypes prevailed in the ex vivo response.

The V gene is TRBV7-4, the J gene TRBJ1-3, with TRBD1 as a possible D gene (6 bases). The specimen was cultured CD8+ T cells from PBMCs, collected from culture after CMV antigen stimulation. The origin of this receptor is a human donor in good health (CMV status not recorded). Some clones in this sample may be carry-over from other donors' samples. The CDR3 spells CAGEGGDSGNTIYF. The CDR3 DNA reads as TGTGCCGGAGAGGGGGGAGACTCTGGAAACACCATATATTTT.